This T cell receptor (beta chain) was sequenced for a study of T cell changes during pregnancy in multiple sclerosis. Germline V lookup: CDR1 SGHKS, CDR2 YYEKEE (reference sequence). V was shortened by 5 bases and J by 0 bases, with 14 bases between the two germline ends. This CDR3 has 15 amino acids. Produced via immunoSEQ multiplex PCR; TCRdb's table is partial and in-frame only. The sample contains tens of thousands of clones, around 92% of which appear only once. The sample was CD8+ T cells from peripheral blood mononuclear cells, taken in the third trimester of pregnancy. The TCR sequence derives from a female donor in good health, enrolled as a control in a pregnancy study. J is TRBJ1-1 and V is TRBV5-5, with D possibly matching TRBD1 (5 bases). DNA of the CDR3: TGTGCCAGCAGAGGGGAATTCCTCTTGAACACTGAAGCTTTCTTT. This translates into CASRGEFLLNTEAFF.